This T cell receptor (beta chain) is from a study of cytomegalovirus exposure and HLA in healthy donors. Background on the study: In a later analysis, it was reported that the approximately 110 validation repertoires had been produced on the same platform as the 666 repertoires belonging to the first cohort. Study findings and constraints: As was reported, the classifier diagnosed cytomegalovirus status with high specificity and sensitivity.

Clones were read by immunoSEQ multiplex PCR, and TCRdb kept only the in-frame ones, dropping some. The table records 160,000 or so clones, 88% of them present only once. The count of this clone is one. The antigen remains undetermined. Donors came from a validation cohort of over a hundred subjects, distinct from the first 666-subject cohort. The junction had 8 bases not matched to a gene; V was cut back by 7 bases and J by 1 base. CDR3 length equals 17 residues. Germline CDR1 and CDR2: SQVTM and ANQGSEA. V and J are TRBV29-1 and TRBJ2-2; 14 bases are a match to TRBD2. This TCR derives from a man between 18 and 35 years old in good health and CMV-seronegative. Sequenced: PBMCs. The DNA of the CDR3 is TGCAGCGCGCTAGGGACTAGCGGGAGAGGGAACACCGGGGAGCTGTTTTTT. Its protein product is CSALGTSGRGNTGELFF.